This is a list of T cell receptor beta chains from one sample in a study of cytomegalovirus exposure and HLA in healthy donors. Method: immunoSEQ multiplex PCR; TCRdb's copy keeps in-frame clones and lacks some. Of about 120,000 clones listed, 50% to 80% were seen once; the top ten hold roughly 8.6%. The specimen was PBMCs. The receptors were gathered from a woman aged 40 to 55 in good health and CMV-seropositive. Each CDR3 is given with its conserved first and last residue. Each record gives: clone size, V gene, D gene, J gene, CDR3 length, CDR3 DNA, CDR3 protein. A D gene is named only where the DNA matches it firmly. A clone size is listed for some rows: how often the clone was seen (once, few, many), or a class if it is expanded.

abundance: few
v_gene: TRBV5-1
d_gene: .
j_gene: TRBJ2-7
len: 14
CDR3nt: TGCGCCAGCAGCTTAAAACAGGGAACCTACGAGCAGTACTTC
CDR3aa: CASSLKQGTYEQYF

abundance: .
v_gene: TRBV27
d_gene: .
j_gene: TRBJ1-5
len: 14
CDR3nt: TGTGCCAGCAGTTTCCGGGAGGGTATTCAGCCCCAGCATTTT
CDR3aa: CASSFREGIQPQHF

abundance: once
v_gene: TRBV7-2
d_gene: TRBD2
j_gene: TRBJ2-6
len: 19
CDR3nt: TGTGCCAGCAGCTTAGGGACTAGCGGAGGAGTCTCTGGGGCCAACGTCCTGACTTTC
CDR3aa: CASSLGTSGGVSGANVLTF

abundance: .
v_gene: TRBV28
d_gene: TRBD1
j_gene: TRBJ2-7
len: 14
CDR3nt: TGTGCCAGCAGTTTGGAGACAGGGAGAAACGAGCAGTACTTC
CDR3aa: CASSLETGRNEQYF

abundance: few
v_gene: TRBV30
d_gene: .
j_gene: TRBJ1-1
len: 13
CDR3nt: TGTGCCTGGGAAGGTGGAGGACTCACTGAAGCTTTCTTT
CDR3aa: CAWEGGGLTEAFF

abundance: .
v_gene: TRBV5-1
d_gene: .
j_gene: TRBJ2-3
len: 16
CDR3nt: TGCGCCAGCAGATCAGGGACTCCCGAAGGCACAGATACGCAGTATTTT
CDR3aa: CASRSGTPEGTDTQYF

abundance: few
v_gene: TRBV28
d_gene: TRBD2
j_gene: TRBJ2-3
len: 20
CDR3nt: TGTGCCAGCAGTTTCAGCTATCCCATAATACTAGCGGCTAGCACAGATACGCAGTATTTT
CDR3aa: CASSFSYPIILAASTDTQYF

abundance: few
v_gene: TRBV7-2
d_gene: TRBD2
j_gene: TRBJ2-1
len: 15
CDR3nt: TGTGCCAGCAGCTTAGAAGCGGGGGGGGGCAATGAGCAGTTCTTC
CDR3aa: CASSLEAGGGNEQFF

abundance: few
v_gene: TRBV29-1
d_gene: TRBD1
j_gene: TRBJ2-3
len: 13
CDR3nt: TGCAGCGTAGACAGGGGGGACACAGATACGCAGTATTTT
CDR3aa: CSVDRGDTDTQYF

abundance: .
v_gene: TRBV29-1
d_gene: .
j_gene: TRBJ2-7
len: 12
CDR3nt: TGCAGCGTTGTTGACAGCGTCTACGAGCAGTACTTC
CDR3aa: CSVVDSVYEQYF

abundance: .
v_gene: TRBV14
d_gene: TRBD2
j_gene: TRBJ2-5
len: 16
CDR3nt: TGTGCCAGCAGCCAAGCACTAGCGGGAGGGCAACAGACCCAGTACTTC
CDR3aa: CASSQALAGGQQTQYF

abundance: .
v_gene: TRBV5-1
d_gene: TRBD2
j_gene: TRBJ2-7
len: 18
CDR3nt: TGCGCCAGCAGCTTGGGAAGCGGGAGGGTCGGCGGTCTTTACGAGCAGTACTTC
CDR3aa: CASSLGSGRVGGLYEQYF

abundance: .
v_gene: TRBV23-1
d_gene: TRBD1
j_gene: TRBJ2-5
len: 15
CDR3nt: TGCGCCAGCAGTCAATACGGACAGGATCAAGAGACCCAGTACTTC
CDR3aa: CASSQYGQDQETQYF

abundance: once
v_gene: TRBV25-1
d_gene: .
j_gene: TRBJ2-7
len: 15
CDR3nt: TGTGCCAGCAGTCCACAGGGCTTCGAGGTCTACGAGCAGTACTTC
CDR3aa: CASSPQGFEVYEQYF

abundance: once
v_gene: TRBV10-3
d_gene: .
j_gene: TRBJ2-1
len: 14
CDR3nt: TGTGCCATCAGGCGGACTAACTCCTACAATGAGCAGTTCTTC
CDR3aa: CAIRRTNSYNEQFF

abundance: .
v_gene: TRBV7-6
d_gene: TRBD2
j_gene: TRBJ2-7
len: 15
CDR3nt: TGTGCCAGCAGCTTATTCGGGGGGGACTCCTACGAGCAGTACTTC
CDR3aa: CASSLFGGDSYEQYF

abundance: .
v_gene: TRBV7-9
d_gene: .
j_gene: TRBJ2-2
len: 16
CDR3nt: TGTGCCAGCAGTCCAGCCGGATGGGGAGAGGGCGGGGAGCTGTTTTTT
CDR3aa: CASSPAGWGEGGELFF

abundance: few
v_gene: TRBV7-7
d_gene: .
j_gene: TRBJ2-7
len: 15
CDR3nt: TGTGCTAGCAGCGCCTCCAACGGGGAACCCTACGAGCAGTACTTC
CDR3aa: CASSASNGEPYEQYF

abundance: .
v_gene: TRBV19
d_gene: TRBD1
j_gene: TRBJ2-1
len: 15
CDR3nt: TGTGCCAGTAGTATAGTCCAGGGGGAATACAATGAGCAGTTCTTC
CDR3aa: CASSIVQGEYNEQFF

abundance: .
v_gene: TRBV28
d_gene: .
j_gene: TRBJ1-1
len: 16
CDR3nt: TGTGCCAGCATCATAGGGGGATCGATTTTGTGGACTGAAGCTTTCTTT
CDR3aa: CASIIGGSILWTEAFF

abundance: .
v_gene: TRBV2
d_gene: TRBD1
j_gene: TRBJ1-1
len: 14
CDR3nt: TGTGCCAGCAGCATACAGGGGGTTAGCACTGAAGCTTTCTTT
CDR3aa: CASSIQGVSTEAFF

abundance: .
v_gene: TRBV5-6
d_gene: TRBD1
j_gene: TRBJ2-7
len: 17
CDR3nt: TGTGCCAGCAGCTTGTGGGGCGCCGGGACAGGGATCCACGAGCAGTACTTC
CDR3aa: CASSLWGAGTGIHEQYF

abundance: once
v_gene: TRBV18
d_gene: .
j_gene: TRBJ1-1
len: 14
CDR3nt: TGTGCCAGCTCAAAGACAGCAGACTCACAGGAAGCTTTCTTT
CDR3aa: CASSKTADSQEAFF

abundance: .
v_gene: TRBV6-5
d_gene: .
j_gene: TRBJ2-7
len: 13
CDR3nt: TGTGCCAGCAGTTACCCTGAGACCTACGAGCAGTACTTC
CDR3aa: CASSYPETYEQYF

abundance: .
v_gene: TRBV5-4
d_gene: TRBD2
j_gene: TRBJ2-7
len: 18
CDR3nt: TGTGCCAGCAGCGGGGGGACTAGCGGGGGCCGGGGGGCCTACGAGCAGTACTTC
CDR3aa: CASSGGTSGGRGAYEQYF

abundance: .
v_gene: TRBV5-1
d_gene: .
j_gene: TRBJ2-3
len: 15
CDR3nt: TGCGCCAGCAGCTCGCTAGGCGGGGACGCAGATACGCAGTATTTT
CDR3aa: CASSSLGGDADTQYF

abundance: .
v_gene: TRBV25-1
d_gene: .
j_gene: TRBJ1-5
len: 14
CDR3nt: TGTGCCAGCAGTGATCCCTCGGACATCCAGCCCCAGCATTTT
CDR3aa: CASSDPSDIQPQHF

abundance: .
v_gene: TRBV5-1
d_gene: .
j_gene: TRBJ1-3
len: 12
CDR3nt: TGCGCCAGCAGCCCGGAGGGAAACACCATATATTTT
CDR3aa: CASSPEGNTIYF

abundance: .
v_gene: TRBV7-6
d_gene: .
j_gene: TRBJ1-6
len: 14
CDR3nt: TGTGCCAGCAGCTTGGACCAGGGAAATTCACCCCTCCACTTT
CDR3aa: CASSLDQGNSPLHF

abundance: once
v_gene: TRBV10-3
d_gene: .
j_gene: TRBJ2-7
len: 13
CDR3nt: TGTGCCGCGTGCGGGACAGCCTCCTACGAGCAGTACTTC
CDR3aa: CAACGTASYEQYF

abundance: few
v_gene: TRBV14
d_gene: .
j_gene: TRBJ1-1
len: 15
CDR3nt: TGTGCCAGCAGCCAAGACGGACAGTTATACACTGAAGCTTTCTTT
CDR3aa: CASSQDGQLYTEAFF

abundance: once
v_gene: TRBV30
d_gene: .
j_gene: TRBJ2-5
len: 14
CDR3nt: TGTGCCTGGAGTCGACGGGACACCCAAGAGACCCAGTACTTC
CDR3aa: CAWSRRDTQETQYF

abundance: .
v_gene: TRBV19
d_gene: TRBD2
j_gene: TRBJ2-3
len: 16
CDR3nt: TGTGCCAGTAGCGGTCCCCCCAGCGGGAGTATAGATACGCAGTATTTT
CDR3aa: CASSGPPSGSIDTQYF

abundance: .
v_gene: TRBV5-1
d_gene: .
j_gene: TRBJ1-1
len: 14
CDR3nt: TGCGCCAGCAGCTTGGCCTCGGAGGGTTCTGAAGCTTTCTTT
CDR3aa: CASSLASEGSEAFF

abundance: .
v_gene: TRBV27
d_gene: .
j_gene: TRBJ1-2
len: 14
CDR3nt: TGTGCCAGCACGCGCGCGGGGGCTTCAGATGGCTACACCTTC
CDR3aa: CASTRAGASDGYTF

abundance: .
v_gene: TRBV10-1
d_gene: TRBD1
j_gene: TRBJ2-7
len: 17
CDR3nt: TGCGCCAGCAGCGGAGACCCGGGACAGGGGCCAAGGAACGAGCAGTACTTC
CDR3aa: CASSGDPGQGPRNEQYF

abundance: .
v_gene: TRBV6-5
d_gene: .
j_gene: TRBJ1-1
len: 16
CDR3nt: TGTGCCAGCAGTTACTCGCGGGTTGGGCAGACCACTGAAGCTTTCTTT
CDR3aa: CASSYSRVGQTTEAFF

abundance: .
v_gene: TRBV6-4
d_gene: TRBD1
j_gene: TRBJ1-6
len: 14
CDR3nt: TGTGCCAGCAGTAAGGGACAGGATAATTCACCCCTCCACTTT
CDR3aa: CASSKGQDNSPLHF

abundance: .
v_gene: TRBV19
d_gene: TRBD1
j_gene: TRBJ1-1
len: 16
CDR3nt: TGTGCCAGTATTAATTCCGGGACAGGCACGGGCACTGAAGCTTTCTTT
CDR3aa: CASINSGTGTGTEAFF

abundance: .
v_gene: TRBV30
d_gene: TRBD2
j_gene: TRBJ2-7
len: 14
CDR3nt: TGTGCCTGGAGTCGTAGCGGGGGGCCCTACGAGCAGTACTTC
CDR3aa: CAWSRSGGPYEQYF

abundance: .
v_gene: TRBV10-3
d_gene: TRBD2
j_gene: TRBJ2-1
len: 15
CDR3nt: TGTGCCATCAGCAGACTAGCGGGGGGTGGTAATGAGCAGTTCTTC
CDR3aa: CAISRLAGGGNEQFF

abundance: few
v_gene: TRBV7-9
d_gene: TRBD2
j_gene: TRBJ2-1
len: 16
CDR3nt: TGTGCCAGCAGACTAGCGGCTAGCGGGGTGGAGGATGAGCAGTTCTTC
CDR3aa: CASRLAASGVEDEQFF

abundance: .
v_gene: TRBV7-9
d_gene: TRBD1
j_gene: TRBJ2-2
len: 16
CDR3nt: TGTGCCAGCAGATCCGGACAGGGGGGGGACACCGGGGAGCTGTTTTTT
CDR3aa: CASRSGQGGDTGELFF

abundance: .
v_gene: TRBV6-1
d_gene: TRBD2
j_gene: TRBJ2-1
len: 14
CDR3nt: TGTGCCAGCAGTTCCGGGACTAGCGGGAGGGAACAGTTCTTC
CDR3aa: CASSSGTSGREQFF

abundance: .
v_gene: TRBV28
d_gene: TRBD2
j_gene: TRBJ2-1
len: 14
CDR3nt: TGTGCCAGCAGACCGAGCGGGAGTGGCGATGAGCAGTTCTTC
CDR3aa: CASRPSGSGDEQFF

abundance: few
v_gene: TRBV6-4
d_gene: TRBD2
j_gene: TRBJ2-3
len: 16
CDR3nt: TGTGCCAGCAGTCCAGGACTAGCGGGAGGGTCAGATACGCAGTATTTT
CDR3aa: CASSPGLAGGSDTQYF

abundance: .
v_gene: TRBV6-1
d_gene: TRBD1
j_gene: TRBJ1-6
len: 19
CDR3nt: TGTGCCAGCAGTGAAAAGGGGGCAGGGGCCCTGGGGGGAAATTCACCCCTCCACTTT
CDR3aa: CASSEKGAGALGGNSPLHF

abundance: .
v_gene: TRBV11-3
d_gene: .
j_gene: TRBJ1-2
len: 15
CDR3nt: TGTGCCAGCAGCCCAATGACAGGAGCTAACTATGGCTACCCCTTC
CDR3aa: CASSPMTGANYGYPF

abundance: .
v_gene: TRBV13
d_gene: .
j_gene: TRBJ1-3
len: 17
CDR3nt: TGTGCCAGCAGCTTAGGTATTAACTCCCGCTCTGGAAACACCATATATTTT
CDR3aa: CASSLGINSRSGNTIYF

abundance: few
v_gene: TRBV7-7
d_gene: TRBD1
j_gene: TRBJ1-1
len: 13
CDR3nt: TGTGCTAGCAGCCGGGACAGGGACGCTGAAGCTTTCTTT
CDR3aa: CASSRDRDAEAFF

abundance: .
v_gene: TRBV7-9
d_gene: TRBD2
j_gene: TRBJ2-1
len: 17
CDR3nt: TGTGCCAGCAGCTCAGGACCGGGACTAGCGGGATCAAATGAGCAGTTCTTC
CDR3aa: CASSSGPGLAGSNEQFF

abundance: .
v_gene: TRBV9
d_gene: TRBD1
j_gene: TRBJ1-1
len: 13
CDR3nt: TGTGCCAGCAGCCCGGGGGGGGACAGGGGGCAGATCTTT
CDR3aa: CASSPGGDRGQIF